This T cell receptor beta chain was captured in a study of T cell repertoires in cytomegalovirus infection. Study-wide context: Selected CMV epitopes included recently identified HLA-C-restricted ones as well as well-studied HLA-B-restricted ones. Signatures in public TCR beta sequences pointed to both CMV infection and matching HLA type.

The CDR3 covers 14 residues. Germline assignment: CDR1 SEHNR and CDR2 FQNEAQ (reference sequence). The junction had 11 bases not matched to a gene; V was cut back by 5 bases and J by 10 bases. With respect to this clonotype: Its antigen is unidentified.

TCRdb ran MiXCR on the reads and lists one entry per CDR3 protein. Here the sample spans about 330,000 distinct CDR3 sequences, roughly 34% being singletons. Whole-study findings and limits: The response measured ex vivo was dominated by TCR beta clonotypes (HLA-C-restricted and CMV-specific). Cumulative public TCR beta family frequency identified carriers of CMV plus the relevant HLA.

The sequence came from a human donor in good health (CMV status not recorded). Some clones in this sample may be carry-over from other donors' samples. The source material was cultured PBMCs, sampled from culture after CMV antigen stimulation. This chain uses TRBV7-9 with TRBJ2-1, with 7 bases lining up with TRBD2. As DNA, the CDR3 is TGTGCCAGCAGCCCACCGGGAGGCCCCATCGAGCAGTTCTTC. Translating gives CASSPPGGPIEQFF.